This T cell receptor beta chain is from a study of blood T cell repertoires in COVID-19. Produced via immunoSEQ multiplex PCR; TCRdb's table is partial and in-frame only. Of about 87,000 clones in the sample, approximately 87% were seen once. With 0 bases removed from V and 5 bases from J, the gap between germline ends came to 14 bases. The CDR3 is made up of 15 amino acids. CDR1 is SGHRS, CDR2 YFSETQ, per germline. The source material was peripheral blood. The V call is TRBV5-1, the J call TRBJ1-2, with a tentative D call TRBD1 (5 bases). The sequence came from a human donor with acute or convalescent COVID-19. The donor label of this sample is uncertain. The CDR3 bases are TGCGCCAGCAGCTTGGTAGTGCAGGGAGGATATGGCTACACCTTC. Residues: CASSLVVQGGYGYTF. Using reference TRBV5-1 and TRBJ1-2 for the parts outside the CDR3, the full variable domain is KAGVTQTPRYLIKTRGQQVTLSCSPISGHRSVSWYQQTPGQGLQFLFEYFSETQRNKGNFPGRFSGRQFSNSRSEMNVSTLELGDSALYLCASSLVVQGGYGYTFGSGTRLTVV.